This T cell receptor beta chain is drawn from a study of T cells expressing NK-cell markers. At the level of the study: Beta-chain profiling covered CD3+CD56+NKG2C+, CD3+CD56+NKG2C- and CD3+CD56-NKG2C+ sorted subsets.

5'RACE template switching with UMIs produced the TCR beta cDNA. TCRdb re-called the 5' RACE reads; every CDR3 protein appears as one record, without DNA. The repertoire table contains roughly 180,000 distinct CDR3 sequences. This CDR3 has 13 residues. In germline, CDR1 is SQVTM, CDR2 ANQGSEA. Sequencing was carried out using blood T cells: a sorted CD56 or NKG2C T cell subset, CD4+ or CD8+ T cells, or bulk PBMC T cells (not recorded which). This sequence joins TRBV29-1 and TRBJ2-5; absent DNA, TCRdb's TRBD1 call cannot be checked. This TCR came from a woman aged 18 to 69 in good health. The CDR3 spells CSVEWQGRETQYF.